What follows are 27 T cell receptor beta chains derived from one specimen sequenced in a study of T cells in Graves' hyperthyroidism and ophthalmopathy. RNA transcripts yielded amplified TCR beta CDR3 regions. HTBI primers drove first-round RT-PCR of the TCR CDR3. MiXCR, applied by TCRdb to the multiplex PCR reads, yields one record per CDR3 protein. This table has roughly 740,000 distinct CDR3 sequences, about a sixth appearing once. What was sequenced was blood. These receptors were obtained from a man younger than 30 with Graves' hyperthyroidism.

The chain carries TRBV6-2 or TRBV6-3 and TRBJ1-6; no definite D call. V was cut by 8 bases and J by 8 bases, with 19 bases left in between. Looked up from germline, CDR1 is MNHEY and CDR2 is SVGEGT. The CDR3 contains 15 residues. The CDR3 DNA sequence: TGTGCCAGCCTTACCCCCGGAGGAGGGTATTCACCCCTCCACTTT. Translated, it gives CASLTPGGGYSPLHF.

About this clonotype: One junction end does not reproduce the germline sequence, and a read error may be involved. The chain is built from TRBV28 and TRBJ2-1, with D uncertain. This CDR3 spans 16 amino acids. Germline values: CDR1 MDHEN, CDR2 SYDVKM. The CDR3 reads CASSLYGVPSYSEQFF. The DNA for the CDR3 is TGTGCCAGCAGTTTATATGGGGTCCCCTCCTACAGTGAGCAGTTCTTC.

The J gene is TRBJ2-5, the V gene TRBV7-9; 12 nucleotides agree with TRBD2. Trimming cost V 3 bases and J 5 bases; bases outside gene matches: 1. In germline, CDR1 is SEHNR, CDR2 FQNEAQ (reference sequence). CDR3 length: 14 residues. The CDR3 loop is CASSFTSGRETQYF. In DNA form, the CDR3 reads TGTGCCAGCAGCTTCACTAGCGGGAGGGAGACCCAGTACTTC.

This clonotype appeared many times. The gene calls are TRBV2 and TRBJ1-1, with D possibly TRBD1 on 5 matching bases. V lost 6 bases to trimming and J lost 4 bases, with 18 bases between them. This CDR3 is built from 15 residues. Germline CDR1 is SNHLY and CDR2 is FYNNEI. CDR3 nucleotides: TGTGCCAGCAGCGGGATTTCCCTCGGGGGCACTGAAGCTTTCTTT. Encoded protein: CASSGISLGGTEAFF.

The table lists this clonotype with many counts. The chain carries TRBV13 and TRBJ2-7, with D perhaps given as TRBD1 or TRBD2 (5 bases each). The CDR3 has 15 residues. CDR1 PRHDT and CDR2 FYEKMQ come from the germline V gene (reference sequence). Trimming pared 5 bases from V and 3 bases from J, leaving 17 bases between. DNA for the CDR3: TGTGCCAGCAGCCTCCTAGGGGTGGGAGACTACGAGCAGTACTTC. It yields the protein CASSLLGVGDYEQYF.

Ten or more counts support this clonotype. The J gene is TRBJ2-7, the V gene TRBV12-3 or TRBV12-4; D remains ambiguous. The V and J ends lost 6 bases and 4 bases respectively, with 7 bases between them. The CDR3 runs to 11 residues. CDR3 residues: CASSRLYEQYF. CDR3 sequence (DNA): TGTGCCAGCAGCCGCTTGTACGAGCAGTACTTC.

This clonotype came up a few times. This chain joins TRBV29-1 and TRBJ2-1; the D gene is possibly TRBD1 (6 bases). The CDR3 is 15 amino acids. Per germline, CDR1 SQVTM and CDR2 ANQGSEA. The ends were cut back, 6 bases at V and 9 bases at J, with 24 bases in the middle. The CDR3 region is CSVGGPRGSRSEQFF. In DNA form, the CDR3 reads TGCAGCGTCGGCGGCCCCAGGGGTTCGAGGAGTGAGCAGTTCTTC.

The gene calls are TRBV5-1 and TRBJ2-4; TRBD2 matches at 7 bases. The CDR3 covers 19 residues. Germline values: CDR1 SGHRS, CDR2 YFSETQ. With V trimmed by 5 bases and J by 0 bases, 17 bases remained unmatched. The chain's CDR3 is CASSPRGAGDPQAKNIQYF. CDR3 bases: TGCGCCAGCAGTCCGAGAGGGGCGGGAGATCCCCAAGCCAAAAACATTCAGTACTTC.

The J gene is TRBJ1-1, the V gene TRBV30, with D possibly matching TRBD1 (5 bases). The CDR3 length is 13 residues. Trimming stripped 2 bases from V and 7 bases from J, with 14 bases between. CDR1 and CDR2 from the germline V gene are GTSNPN and SVGIG (reference sequence). This CDR3 reads CAWSPVVGVEAFF. CDR3 in DNA: TGTGCCTGGAGTCCGGTGGTGGGGGTTGAAGCTTTCTTT.

The chain uses TRBV6-1 and TRBJ2-7; a weak D match, TRBD1 (5 bases). Trimming stripped 5 bases from V and 1 base from J, with 12 bases between. CDR3 length: 14 residues. The germline V gene has CDR1 MNHNS and CDR2 SASEGT. The CDR3 spells CASSTQGRSYEQYF. The CDR3 coding sequence is TGTGCCAGCAGTACGCAGGGTAGATCCTACGAGCAGTACTTC.

At least ten counts were recorded for this clonotype. The rearrangement joins TRBV7-9 to TRBJ2-1; 8 nucleotides line up with TRBD1. Looked up from germline, CDR1 is SEHNR and CDR2 is FQNEAQ (reference sequence). V lost 0 bases, J lost 11 bases, and 3 bases stayed unmatched. The CDR3 consists of 13 residues. CDR3 bases: TGTGCCAGCAGCTTAGCCCGGGACAGGCAGCAGTTCTTC. Encoded protein: CASSLARDRQQFF.

A few counts support this clonotype. The chain couples TRBV24-1 to TRBJ2-2; D could derive from TRBD1 or TRBD2 (6 bases each). Germline assignment: CDR1 KGHDR and CDR2 SFDVKD. The V end was cut by 5 bases, the J end by 2 bases, with 20 bases between. The CDR3 spans 18 residues. The CDR3: CATSALGHRDSNTGELFF. CDR3 coding DNA: TGTGCCACCAGTGCTCTGGGACACCGGGACTCCAACACCGGGGAGCTGTTTTTT.

The table lists this clonotype with many counts. The rearrangement joins TRBV20-1 to TRBJ2-5; 8 bases fit TRBD2. V lost 5 bases and J lost 0; bases outside the gene matches: 5. This CDR3 has 14 residues. Germline-derived CDR1 and CDR2 are DFQATT and SNEGSKA (reference sequence). The CDR3 DNA follows: TGCAGTGCTCCCGGGACTAGGGACCAAGAGACCCAGTACTTC. Encoded protein: CSAPGTRDQETQYF.

CDR3 DNA sequence: TGTGCCAGCAGCCACTACAGGGGCCCCCTCGGGAGAGAGCAGTACTTC. Amino acids: CASSHYRGPLGREQYF. The chain employs TRBV3-1 and TRBJ2-7, with D possibly matching TRBD1 (7 bases). V was shortened by 3 bases and J by 7 bases, with 22 bases between the two germline ends. Germline CDR1 reads LGHDT; CDR2 reads YNNKEL (reference sequence). The CDR3 has 16 amino acids.

The V gene is TRBV28, the J gene TRBJ1-2, with TRBD1 matching over 7 bases. Germline V lookup: CDR1 MDHEN, CDR2 SYDVKM. J gave up 8 bases and V 6 bases, and 6 bases lay outside the gene matches. The CDR3 has 12 residues. The CDR3 here is CASSVGQRGYTF. The CDR3 DNA sequence: TGTGCCAGCAGCGTGGGACAGCGGGGCTACACCTTC.

This clonotype occurred once. A much more abundant neighbour one base away suggests this may be a read error. V is TRBV28 and J is TRBJ2-7, with unresolved D. CDR1 is MDHEN, CDR2 SYDVKM, per germline. The CDR3 totals 14 residues. Trimming took off 6 bases at V and 2 bases at J, with 14 bases between the two ends. The CDR3, as DNA: TGTGCCAGCAGCCGGATAGGGTCCACCTACGAGCAGTACTTC. Protein: CASSRIGSTYEQYF.

This chain links TRBV29-1 with TRBJ2-7; 11 nucleotides line up with TRBD1. The V gene end was trimmed by 6 bases and the J gene end by 3 bases; junction bases not matched to a gene: 7. Germline CDR1 reads SQVTM; CDR2 reads ANQGSEA. CDR3 length equals 14 residues. DNA of the CDR3: TGCAGCGTCGAGGCCGGGACAGGGGGCTACGAGCAGTACTTC. As protein: CSVEAGTGGYEQYF.

A note on this clonotype: The junction differs from germline at one of its ends, possibly a read error. This chain joins TRBV11-2 and TRBJ1-6; D is undetermined. Germline V lookup: CDR1 SGHAT, CDR2 FQNNGV. The length of the CDR3 is 14 residues. CDR3 DNA: TGTGCCAGCAGCTTATGGCAGTGGGATCCACCCCCCCACTTT. The encoded protein is CASSLWQWDPPPHF.

The V and J genes are TRBV29-1 and TRBJ1-2; 12 positions match TRBD1. In germline, CDR1 is SQVTM, CDR2 ANQGSEA. V was clipped by 6 bases and J by 6 bases; unmatched bases: 8. This CDR3 contains 14 residues. CDR3 region: CSVGTGGILNGYTF. The CDR3 DNA is TGCAGCGTCGGGACAGGGGGCATCTTGAATGGCTACACCTTC.

This clonotype was observed at least ten times. The rearrangement uses TRBV7-9 and TRBJ2-7; D remains ambiguous. Germline V gives CDR1 SEHNR, CDR2 FQNEAQ (reference sequence). The CDR3 spans 11 residues. Trimming pared 6 bases from V and 7 bases from J, leaving 10 bases between. CDR3 bases: TGTGCCAGCAGGGAGCTGGGAGAGCAGTACTTC. Its protein product is CASRELGEQYF.

This chain connects TRBV2 to TRBJ2-5; 9 bases align to TRBD1. V lost 6 bases to trimming and J lost 3 bases; unmatched junction nucleotides: 2. There are 13 residues in the CDR3. Looked up from germline, CDR1 is SNHLY and CDR2 is FYNNEI. DNA of the CDR3: TGTGCCAGCAGATGGGACAGGGAAGAGACCCAGTACTTC. Translation gives CASRWDREETQYF.

This clonotype was observed many times. The CDR3 spells CASSFRGEKLFF. The CDR3 DNA sequence: TGTGCCAGCAGTTTTAGAGGCGAAAAACTGTTTTTT. This chain connects TRBV28 to TRBJ1-4, with no clear D. Germline-derived CDR1 and CDR2 are MDHEN and SYDVKM. The CDR3 is 12 residues long. V lost 3 bases to trimming and J lost 8 bases, with 7 bases between them.

This rearrangement joins TRBV18 to TRBJ1-2; tentatively, D is TRBD1 (6 bases). The V gene lost 6 bases and the J gene lost 1 base, with 12 bases spanning the gap. The CDR3 is 14 residues long. Germline-derived CDR1 and CDR2 are KGHSH and LQKENI. Here the CDR3 reads CASSMGHFNYGYTF. The DNA of the CDR3 is TGTGCCAGCTCCATGGGACATTTTAACTATGGCTACACCTTC.

V gene TRBV20-1 combines with J gene TRBJ1-5, with 9 bases matching TRBD1. Germline CDR1 reads DFQATT; CDR2 reads SNEGSKA (reference sequence). The V and J ends lost 5 bases and 10 bases, in that order; junction bases with no gene match: 18. There are 16 residues in the CDR3. CDR3 sequence reads: CSAEPGQGRRDGPQHF. In nucleotides, the CDR3 is TGCAGTGCTGAACCGGGACAGGGAAGAAGGGACGGACCCCAGCATTTT.

The chain is built from TRBV20-1 and TRBJ2-3; 10 nucleotides align to TRBD2. This CDR3 has 13 residues. Unmatched junction bases numbered 5, after V lost 5 bases and J lost 6 bases. Per germline, CDR1 DFQATT and CDR2 SNEGSKA (reference sequence). The CDR3 DNA sequence: TGCAGTGCTTCTAGCGGGAGAGAGGATACGCAGTATTTT. Translation: CSASSGREDTQYF.

The J gene is TRBJ2-3, the V gene TRBV20-1; TRBD2 is a possible D gene (5 bases). This CDR3 spans 14 amino acids. Trimming took off 3 bases at V and 4 bases at J, with 14 bases between the two ends. Germline CDR1 is DFQATT and CDR2 is SNEGSKA (reference sequence). For the CDR3, the DNA is TGCAGTGCTAGGGAGGACCCGGCGGCAGATACGCAGTATTTT. This translates into CSAREDPAADTQYF.

Details on this clonotype: At one end, the junction sequence differs from germline, possibly due to a read error. The genes are TRBV2 and TRBJ2-1; no clear D. The CDR3 spans 13 residues. Germline V gene lookup returns CDR1 SNHLY and CDR2 FYNNEI. Here the CDR3 DNA reads TGTGCCAGCAGCGAAGGAGTCAAAAACCCAAGGTTCTTC. Translation gives CASSEGVKNPRFF.